The present T cell receptor beta chain was sequenced within a study of T cells in Graves' hyperthyroidism and ophthalmopathy. CDR3 length: 15 amino acids. CDR1 and CDR2 (germline): MNHEY, SMNVEV (reference sequence). The germline V and J ends were trimmed by 2 bases and 1 base, with 12 bases remaining between them. This clonotype was detected ten times or more. The target antigen is unknown. RNA transcripts yielded amplified TCR beta CDR3 regions. RT-PCR in the first round (using the HTBI primer set) targeted the TCR CDR3. TCRdb independently ran MiXCR on the multiplex PCR reads; one entry per CDR3 protein. The data show under 300,000 distinct CDR3 sequences, around 15% seen once. Study-wide points: The majority of expanded thyroid clonotypes above 0.001 also appeared in blood. Researchers report that a 13 V-J model separated ophthalmopathy from stable hyperthyroidism.

Patients were excluded because of uncontrolled infection, other autoimmune disease, pregnancy or lactation. This sequence originates from a woman in her forties or fifties with Graves' hyperthyroidism that later progressed to Graves' ophthalmopathy. The chain employs TRBV27 and TRBJ2-7; perhaps TRBD2 as D (6 bases). Sequencing used blood. The CDR3 DNA follows: TGTGCCAGCAGTTTAGGGGGGATCGGGTCCTACGAGCAGTACTTC. Protein product: CASSLGGIGSYEQYF.